Each of the 18 T cell receptor beta chains below was sequenced from the same sample in a study of blood T cell repertoires in COVID-19. TCRdb keeps only in-frame clones here, not all; method: immunoSEQ multiplex PCR. The repertoire includes about 250,000 clones, around 88% of them detected once, and over 1.2% sits in the top ten. The sample taken for sequencing was peripheral blood. Source of these receptors: an elderly man with acute or convalescent COVID-19.

V usage is TRBV5-1 and J usage is TRBJ2-5; 8 bases agree with TRBD1. J gave up 2 bases and V 4 bases, and 7 bases lay outside the gene matches. The CDR3 runs 15 residues. Germline-derived CDR1 and CDR2 are SGHRS and YFSETQ. CDR3 in DNA: TGCGCCAGCAGCCCATCGCAGGGGGCTCAAGAGACCCAGTACTTC. This codes for CASSPSQGAQETQYF. Using reference TRBV5-1 and TRBJ2-5 for the parts outside the CDR3, the full variable domain is KAGVTQTPRYLIKTRGQQVTLSCSPISGHRSVSWYQQTPGQGLQFLFEYFSETQRNKGNFPGRFSGRQFSNSRSEMNVSTLELGDSALYLCASSPSQGAQETQYFGPGTRLLVL.

The chain employs TRBV6-5 and TRBJ2-7; 10 positions match TRBD1. Trimming at V came to 6 bases and at J to 4 bases, leaving 9 bases not matched to a gene. Looked up from germline, CDR1 is MNHEY and CDR2 is SVGAGI. This CDR3 comprises 15 residues. CDR3 in DNA: TGTGCCAGCAGCAAAGGAGGGACAGGGGTTTACGAGCAGTACTTC. Amino acid sequence: CASSKGGTGVYEQYF.

The chain employs TRBV10-2 and TRBJ1-2; tentatively, D is TRBD1 (5 bases). V was cut by 7 bases and J by 7 bases, with 25 bases left in between. Germline loops: CDR1 WSHSY, CDR2 SAAADI. This CDR3 has 16 amino acids. CDR3 amino acids: CASTITGLRSEGGYTF. The DNA of the CDR3 is TGCGCCAGCACCATTACGGGACTTCGCTCAGAGGGTGGCTACACCTTC.

V gene TRBV2 combines with J gene TRBJ2-7; D possibly corresponds to TRBD1 (6 bases). The length of the CDR3 is 17 residues. CDR1 is SNHLY and CDR2 is FYNNEI in the germline V gene. V dropped 0 bases and J dropped 3 bases, with 18 bases sitting between them. CDR3 residues: CASSEALLRTDRYEQYF. DNA of the CDR3: TGTGCCAGCAGTGAAGCGCTTCTCCGGACAGACCGCTACGAGCAGTACTTC.

This clone occurred a few times. The gene calls are TRBV4-1 and TRBJ2-2; 14 bases align to TRBD2. This CDR3 contains 17 residues. Losses at the gene ends were 5 bases for V and 4 bases for J; bases not matched to a gene: 6. Germline V gene lookup returns CDR1 MGHRA and CDR2 YSYEKL. The CDR3 protein is CASSLTSGRASTGELFF. Written as DNA, the CDR3 is TGCGCCAGCAGCTTGACTAGCGGGAGGGCGAGCACCGGGGAGCTGTTTTTT.

This sequence joins TRBV6-5 and TRBJ1-1, with D possibly matching TRBD1 (5 bases). This CDR3 is 13 amino acids long. The germline CDR1 and CDR2 sequences are MNHEY and SVGAGI. The ends were cut back, 8 bases at V and 1 base at J, with 11 bases in the middle. The CDR3 spells CASLRDGNTEAFF. The DNA of the CDR3 is TGTGCCAGCCTGCGGGACGGGAACACTGAAGCTTTCTTT.

CDR3 DNA sequence: TGTGCCAGCATCCAGACTAGCGGGAAACTCAATGAGCAGTTCTTC. Its translation: CASIQTSGKLNEQFF. V usage is TRBV6-5 and J usage is TRBJ2-1; TRBD2 agrees at 11 bases. Trimming removed 7 bases from V and 6 bases from J; junction bases left unmatched: 8. Germline V CDR1 and CDR2: MNHEY, SVGAGI. The CDR3 is 15 residues long.

The chain carries TRBV7-3 and TRBJ2-2, with 10 bases fitting TRBD2. The V gene end was trimmed by 5 bases and the J gene end by 6 bases; junction bases not matched to a gene: 6. This CDR3 is built from 15 residues. Germline V gene sequence: CDR1 SGHTA, CDR2 FQGTGA. The chain's CDR3 is CASSLLAGEAGELFF. The CDR3 DNA follows: TGTGCCAGCAGCCTGCTAGCGGGAGAAGCCGGGGAGCTGTTTTTT.

The rearrangement joins TRBV20-1 to TRBJ1-1; D is possibly TRBD1 (5 bases). Germline CDR1 DFQATT, CDR2 SNEGSKA (reference sequence). V lost 4 bases, J lost 6 bases, and 9 bases lay in between. The CDR3 length is 11 residues. CDR3 sequence reads: CSANRPPEAFF. In DNA, the CDR3 is TGCAGTGCTAACAGGCCGCCTGAAGCTTTCTTT.

This clone has a handful of counts. The J gene is TRBJ1-1, the V gene TRBV4-1; D uncertain. CDR3 length equals 15 residues. V gave up 1 base and J gave up 0 bases, with 9 bases separating them. Germline V gives CDR1 MGHRA, CDR2 YSYEKL. CDR3 in amino acids: CASSQVRGMNTEAFF. CDR3 coding DNA: TGCGCCAGCAGCCAAGTAAGAGGGATGAACACTGAAGCTTTCTTT.

The rearrangement joins TRBV19 to TRBJ2-5; 8 positions agree with TRBD2. The CDR3 is 18 residues long. The ends lost 1 base at V and 5 bases at J; junction bases unmatched: 15. From germline, CDR1 is LNHDA and CDR2 SQIVND (reference sequence). CDR3 protein: CASSIAVGVSGGGETQYF. The CDR3 nucleotides are TGTGCCAGTAGTATAGCGGTAGGAGTCTCTGGCGGGGGGGAGACCCAGTACTTC. Full variable domain (outside the CDR3, taken from reference TRBV19 and TRBJ2-5): DGGITQSPKYLFRKEGQNVTLSCEQNLNHDAMYWYRQDPGQGLRLIYYSQIVNDFQKGDIAEGYSVSREKKESFPLTVTSAQKNPTAFYLCASSIAVGVSGGGETQYFGPGTRLLVL.

CDR3 nucleotides: TGTGCCAGCAGTTTGACAGGGACTAGCGGAGGTGGGGCCAACGTCCTGACTTTC. It encodes CASSLTGTSGGGANVLTF. The chain has TRBV7-3 and TRBJ2-6; 11 bases are a match to TRBD2. V shed 6 bases, J shed 3 bases, and the junction held 10 bases outside the gene matches. This CDR3 contains 18 residues. Germline CDR1 is SGHTA and CDR2 is FQGTGA.

This sequence joins TRBV18 and TRBJ1-1; D gene unclear. The length of the CDR3 is 13 residues. The germline V gene encodes CDR1 KGHSH and CDR2 LQKENI. V was clipped by 2 bases and J by 1 base, with 5 bases between them. The CDR3 nucleotides read TGTGCCAGCTCACCAGTACAGAACACTGAAGCTTTCTTT. Translated, it gives CASSPVQNTEAFF. Variable domain in full (rest from reference TRBV18 and TRBJ1-1): NAGVMQNPRHLVRRRGQEARLRCSPMKGHSHVYWYRQLPEEGLKFMVYLQKENIIDESGMPKERFSAEFPKEGPSILRIQQVVRGDSAAYFCASSPVQNTEAFFGQGTRLTVV.

The chain employs TRBV15 and TRBJ2-2; no clear D gene. CDR1 and CDR2 (germline): LNHNV, YYDKDF (reference sequence). This CDR3 is 16 amino acids long. V was cut by 3 bases and J by 2 bases, with 13 bases left in between. This CDR3 is CATSSRLVINTGELFF. In nucleotides, the CDR3 is TGTGCCACCAGCAGCAGGCTGGTGATTAACACCGGGGAGCTGTTTTTT. Supplemented by reference TRBV15 and TRBJ2-2, the full variable domain reads DAMVIQNPRYQVTQFGKPVTLSCSQTLNHNVMYWYQQKSSQAPKLLFHYYDKDFNNEADTPDNFQSRRPNTSFCFLDIRSPGLGDTAMYLCATSSRLVINTGELFFGEGSRLTVL.

The rearrangement links TRBV6-2 or TRBV6-3 to TRBJ1-5; TRBD1 aligns across 9 bases. J gave up 5 bases and V 6 bases, and 8 bases lay outside the gene matches. CDR3 length: 15 amino acids. Germline V gives CDR1 MNHEY, CDR2 SVGEGT. The CDR3 here is CASSPNRGLYQPQHF. CDR3 DNA: TGTGCCAGCAGCCCTAACAGGGGGCTTTATCAGCCCCAGCATTTT.

V and J are TRBV11-2 and TRBJ1-2; 8 bases line up with TRBD1. Germline V lookup: CDR1 SGHAT, CDR2 FQNNGV. With V trimmed by 5 bases and J by 1 base, 6 bases remained unmatched. This CDR3 has 15 residues. DNA for the CDR3: TGTGCCAGCAGCGTGGGACAGGAGGTTAACTATGGCTACACCTTC. Amino acids: CASSVGQEVNYGYTF.

The chain carries TRBV7-2 and TRBJ1-1, with 10 bases lining up with TRBD1. Per germline, CDR1 SGHTA and CDR2 FQGNSA. The V and J ends lost 5 bases and 4 bases, in that order; junction bases with no gene match: 10. The CDR3 consists of 16 residues. The CDR3 here is CASSAGQGRVATEAFF. The CDR3 DNA follows: TGTGCCAGCAGCGCGGGACAGGGGAGGGTGGCCACTGAAGCTTTCTTT.

This chain joins TRBV19 and TRBJ2-3, with D tentatively TRBD1 (8 bases). Trimming shortened V by 6 bases and J by 6 bases, and 13 bases separated the two germline ends. The CDR3 totals 13 residues. CDR1 and CDR2 (germline): LNHDA, SQIVND (reference sequence). The CDR3 nucleotides are TGTGCCAGTAGCCCACAGGGGGGGGATACGCAGTATTTT. This sequence encodes CASSPQGGDTQYF.